This T cell receptor (beta chain) appears in the sequencing data of a study of CD8+ T cells in alopecia areata (dated 2018 in TCRdb). Regarding the complete study: Skin from C3H/HeJ donors with spontaneous alopecia (about 6-13 months old) was grafted onto female C3H/HeJ recipients aged 7-10 weeks. To study T cell clonal expansion in alopecia areata, the researchers applied high-throughput TCRbeta sequencing to both the C3H/HeJ mouse model and human patients. Clonality in the scalp was compared among normal scalp (n=4), patchy alopecia areata scalp (n=8), and alopecia totalis/universalis scalp (n=8). In humans, TCRbeta sequencing was performed on scalp tissue and on sorted CD4+ and CD8+ peripheral blood T cells from healthy controls and from patients with patchy or totalis/universalis alopecia areata. The RNA source kit depended on sample type: the PAXgene miRNA kit for fixed scalp, the miRNeasy kit for PBMCs, and the RNeasy kit for mouse skin. Amplification of TCRbeta CDR3 regions was done by immunoSEQ multiplex PCR using 35 Vbeta forward primers and 13 Jbeta reverse primers. Overall results and qualifications from the work: Unlike mouse skin, which is dominated by gammadelta T cells, normal human skin has resident alphabeta T cells that are also sequenced, and this complicates analysis of the scalp TCR repertoire. Compared with normal scalp, lesional scalp had higher clonality and more expanded CD8+ clones, particularly in alopecia totalis/universalis, a pattern that suggests antigenic drive. Shared TCR sequences between patients were less evident than in mice, which may be partly attributable to HLA diversity in the patient population.

This clone was picked up a small number of times. The clone's antigen remains unknown. Because this receptor comes from a mouse, its gene names and germline sequences follow the mouse reference. The read terminates 4 residues ahead of where the CDR3 ends, so the germline J gene completes it. Relative to germline, V is 3 bases shorter and J is 3 bases shorter, with 2 bases between their ends. CDR1 and CDR2 are read off the germline V gene as NSHNY and SYGAGN. The CDR3 holds 11 amino acids from the cysteine to the phenylalanine. The DNA covers only part of the CDR3, 21 bases in frame from base 1. Cells from pooled mouse cutaneous lymph nodes were stained for CD4, CD8alpha, NKG2D, NKG2ACE and other markers and then sorted on a BD Influx. The protocol used for the library was the immunoSEQ multiplex PCR assay. RNA was extracted from all samples and reverse transcribed into cDNA, which served as template for TCR sequencing. SuperScript III was used to make first-strand cDNA, primed with a 2:1 mix of oligo-dT and random hexamers. Amplification bias was assessed with a synthetic immune receptor repertoire, and residual bias was removed computationally. Sequencing of the libraries was done on Illumina HiSeq with 60 bp reads that cover the CDR3, reading from J toward V. The study's own analysis went as follows. After raw reads were preprocessed to remove errors, the CDR3 was defined following IMGT conventions as running from the conserved cysteine to phenylalanine. Clonality was calculated as 1 minus Shannon entropy normalized by log2 of the number of productive unique TCRs. Whether scalp clones were CD4 or CD8 was inferred by matching scalp TCRbeta sequences against CD4 and CD8 repertoires sorted from blood. TCRdb re-hosts the immuneACCESS table, in-frame sequences only. Its copies lack some clones; in the studies checked, an unresolved V gene accounts for under half of them, and the cause for the rest is not known. V and J calls and clone size are those listed in that table; D and trimming were worked out from the DNA. For this sample, fewer than 7,500 clones are listed, none of them singletons. The ten largest make up about 33% of the sample.

Sequencing input: CD8+ T cells sorted from a lymph node. The receptor's source is a C3H/HeJ mouse with alopecia areata. The strain in question carries the MHC haplotype H2-k. The V and J genes are TRBV13-1 and TRBJ2-5; no D gene call is confident. The encoded CDR3 is CASSAQDTQYF. CDR3 DNA, as far as it was read: TGTGCCAGCAGTGCTCAAGAC.